This T cell receptor (beta chain) stems from a study of T cell responses to AZD1222 COVID-19 vaccine (dated by TCRdb to the early 2020s). Regarding the study in general: Because spike-specific TCR depth and breadth did not differ between the two schedules, AZD1222 recipients who got a second dose at roughly 4 weeks were pooled with those who got a second dose at roughly 12 weeks. Trial participants were enrolled by age into 18-55, 56-69 and 70-plus year subgroups, with roughly 160, 29 and 62 TCR-sequenced participants respectively. TCR sequencing covered over 230 trial participants: 207 given two doses of AZD1222 and around 25 given two doses of MenACWY control vaccine.

Clipping removes 4 bases from V and 5 bases from J, with 7 as the unmatched junction base count. The germline V gene yields SGHRS for CDR1 and YFSETQ for CDR2. Its CDR3 holds 15 amino acids, cysteine through phenylalanine. Left in the record is the CDR3 DNA by itself, 45 bases read in frame from the first base. Reading the label with the study, this specimen's time point is: baseline before first vaccination. Vaccinee samples came from UK trials COV001 and COV002, including a single-blind randomized controlled phase 2/3 trial of AZD1222 (ChAdOx1 nCoV-19) in healthy adults. For TCRbeta chain sequencing, PBMC samples from trial participants were taken at day 0 and at day 28 after the second dose. The CDR3 regions of human TCRbeta chains were subjected to immunosequencing. The original pipeline was this. TCRs in the repertoires were compared against a reference library of SARS-CoV-2-specific TCRs that had been generated with the MIRA antigen-specificity platform. Breadth meant the fraction of unique TCRs that were SARS-CoV-2-associated, whereas depth meant the fraction of total T cells that were SARS-CoV-2-associated. Using the MIRA data, every spike-specific TCR was mapped to the spike region that the TCR reacted to and assigned to either a CD4 or a CD8 class. Log10-transformed breadth and depth values were compared by one-way ANOVA with Sidak's multiple comparisons tests. TCRdb stores this immuneACCESS table with in-frame sequences only. Part of the clones is absent; in the studies checked, under half of the shortfall reflects unresolved V genes, and no reason is known for the rest. D and trimming were read from the DNA, whereas the V and J calls and clone size are those reported in that table. The sample contains 100,000 to 120,000 clones, less than 95% of them found a single time. The ten most abundant clones make up about 8.3% of the sample.

Study-level results and caveats: Conclusions about previously exposed vaccinees are limited, since just a handful of AZD1222 recipients were seropositive for SARS-CoV-2 at baseline. Participants were mostly white British and included more females than males, and it was suggested by the authors that clonal diversity may have been underestimated. No day 14 peak-response samples were available, so repertoires were characterized only after the peak T cell response. Spike-specific TCR breadth and depth rose significantly after two AZD1222 doses compared with day 0 and with MenACWY recipients. The 56-69-year group was small, and its depth increase did not reach significance, likely because of low power. Nearly half of unique spike-specific TCRs reportedly recognized epitopes outside regions mutated in the B.1.351 and B.1.1.7 variants. CD4 TCRs associated with the vaccine covered the entire spike protein, and the dominant responses were in regions 160-218 and 743-854.

Note on this clone: Its antigen target is currently unknown. The record has no base qualities; no much larger clone is one base away.

The sequencing here drew on peripheral blood, taken on day 0 of AZD1222 vaccination. The chain is encoded by TRBV5-1 joined to TRBJ1-2, with 11 middle bases fitting TRBD1. This TCR was recovered from an adult in good health. The nucleotides are TGCGCCAGCAGCCTCTGGACAGGGGGCACTTATGGCTACACCTTC. It translates as CASSLWTGGTYGYTF.